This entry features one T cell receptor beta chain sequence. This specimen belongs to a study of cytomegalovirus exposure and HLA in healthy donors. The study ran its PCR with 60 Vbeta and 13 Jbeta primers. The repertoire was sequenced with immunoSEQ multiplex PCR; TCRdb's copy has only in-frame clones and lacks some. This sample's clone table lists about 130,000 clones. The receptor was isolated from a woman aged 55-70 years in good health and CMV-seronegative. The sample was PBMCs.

The CDR3, as DNA: TGTGCCAGTAGCTATGGTGTGAACACTGAAGCTTTCTTT. Amino acid sequence: CASSYGVNTEAFF. The J gene is TRBJ1-1, the V gene TRBV19; the D is unclear. V lost 6 bases, J lost 0 bases, and 8 bases lay in between. In germline, CDR1 is LNHDA, CDR2 SQIVND (reference sequence). The CDR3 is 13 amino acids.